This TCR beta chain emerged from a study of T cells expressing NK-cell markers. Study context: Repertoires of TCR beta were obtained from T cells sorted as CD3+CD56+NKG2C+, CD3+CD56+NKG2C- and CD3+CD56-NKG2C+.

Study results and limitations: For a handful of donors, these clonotypes were likewise the leading ones in the CD3+CD56-NKG2C+ fraction. Dominant NKG2C+ clonotypes accounted for 1.0-7.0% of CD8+ T cells in 5 to 7 donors.

Details on this clonotype: The antigen is unknown.

The CDR3 has 16 amino acids. Germline lookup yields CDR1 DFQATT and CDR2 SNEGSKA (reference sequence). UMIs accompanied the 5'RACE template switching by which TCR beta cDNA was made. TCRdb reanalyzed the 5' RACE reads and collapses them to one entry per CDR3 protein, without DNA. The specimen's table records 250,000 or so distinct CDR3 sequences. This clonotype was sampled from a woman between 18 and 70 years old in good health. The sample consisted of blood T cells: a sorted CD56 or NKG2C T cell subset, CD4+ or CD8+ T cells, or bulk PBMC T cells (not recorded which). The chain combines TRBV20-1 with TRBJ1-1. CDR3 protein: CSARDLGSLRPTEAFF.